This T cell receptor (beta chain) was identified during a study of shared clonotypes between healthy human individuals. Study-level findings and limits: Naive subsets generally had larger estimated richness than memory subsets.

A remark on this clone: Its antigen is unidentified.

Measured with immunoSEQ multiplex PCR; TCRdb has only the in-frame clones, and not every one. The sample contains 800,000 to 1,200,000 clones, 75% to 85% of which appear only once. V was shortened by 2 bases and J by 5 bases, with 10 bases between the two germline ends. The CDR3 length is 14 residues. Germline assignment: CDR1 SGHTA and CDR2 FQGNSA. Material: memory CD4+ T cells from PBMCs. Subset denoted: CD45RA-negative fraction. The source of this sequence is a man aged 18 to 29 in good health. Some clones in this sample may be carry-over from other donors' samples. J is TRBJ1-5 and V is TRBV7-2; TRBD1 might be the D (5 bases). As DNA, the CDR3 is TGTGCCAGCAGCTTATGGGGCAGAGATCAGCCCCAGCATTTT. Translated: CASSLWGRDQPQHF.